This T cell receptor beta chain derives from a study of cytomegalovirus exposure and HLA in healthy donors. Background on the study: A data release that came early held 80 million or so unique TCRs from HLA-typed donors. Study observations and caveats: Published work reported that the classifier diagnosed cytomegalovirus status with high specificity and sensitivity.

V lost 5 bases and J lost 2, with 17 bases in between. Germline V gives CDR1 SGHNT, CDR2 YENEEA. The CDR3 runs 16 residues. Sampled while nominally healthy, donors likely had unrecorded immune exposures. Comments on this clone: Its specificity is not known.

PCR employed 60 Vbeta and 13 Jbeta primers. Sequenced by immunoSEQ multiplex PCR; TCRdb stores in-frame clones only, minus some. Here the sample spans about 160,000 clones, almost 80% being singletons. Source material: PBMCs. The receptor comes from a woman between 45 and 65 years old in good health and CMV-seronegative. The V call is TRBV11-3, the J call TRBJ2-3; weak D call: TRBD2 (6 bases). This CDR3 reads CASSPGTRLLTDTQYF. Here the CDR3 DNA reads TGTGCCAGCAGCCCAGGGACTCGACTTCTCACAGATACGCAGTATTTT. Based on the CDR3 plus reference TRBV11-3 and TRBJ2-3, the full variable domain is EAGVVQSPRYKIIEKKQPVAFWCNPISGHNTLYWYLQNLGQGPELLIRYENEEAVDDSQLPKDRFSAERLKGVDSTLKIQPAELGDSAVYLCASSPGTRLLTDTQYFGPGTRLTVL.